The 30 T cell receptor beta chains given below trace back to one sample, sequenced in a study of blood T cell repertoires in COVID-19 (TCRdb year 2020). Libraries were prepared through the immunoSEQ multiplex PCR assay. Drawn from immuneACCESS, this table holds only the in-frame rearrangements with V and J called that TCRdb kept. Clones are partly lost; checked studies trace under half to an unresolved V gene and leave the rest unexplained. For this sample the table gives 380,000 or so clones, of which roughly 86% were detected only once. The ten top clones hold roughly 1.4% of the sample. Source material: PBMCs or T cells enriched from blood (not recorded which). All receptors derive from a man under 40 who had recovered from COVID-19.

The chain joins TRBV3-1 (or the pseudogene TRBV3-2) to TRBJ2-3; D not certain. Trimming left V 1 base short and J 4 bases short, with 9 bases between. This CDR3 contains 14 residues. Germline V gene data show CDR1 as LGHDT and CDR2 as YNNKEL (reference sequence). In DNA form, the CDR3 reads TGTGCCAGCAGCCAAGGAGGCGCCCCAGATACGCAGTATTTT. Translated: CASSQGGAPDTQYF.

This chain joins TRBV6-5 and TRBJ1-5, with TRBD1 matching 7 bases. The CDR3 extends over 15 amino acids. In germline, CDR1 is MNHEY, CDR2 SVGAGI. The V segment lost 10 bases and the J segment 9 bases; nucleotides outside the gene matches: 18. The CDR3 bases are TGTGCCATTTCGATAAGGGACAGAGCCTTTGCGCCCCAGCATTTT. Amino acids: CAISIRDRAFAPQHF.

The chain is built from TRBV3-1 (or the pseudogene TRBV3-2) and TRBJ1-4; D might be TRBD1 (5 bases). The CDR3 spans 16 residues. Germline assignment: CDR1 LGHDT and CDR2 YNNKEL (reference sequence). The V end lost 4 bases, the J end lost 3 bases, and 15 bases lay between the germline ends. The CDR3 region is CASSRTPRSPNEKLFF. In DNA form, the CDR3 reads TGTGCCAGCAGCCGGACACCCCGGAGCCCTAATGAAAAACTGTTTTTT.

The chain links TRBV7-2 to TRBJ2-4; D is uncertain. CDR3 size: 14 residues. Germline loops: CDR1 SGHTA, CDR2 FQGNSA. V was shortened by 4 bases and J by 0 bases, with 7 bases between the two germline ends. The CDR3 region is CASSSRLAKNIQYF. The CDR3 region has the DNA TGTGCCAGCAGCTCCAGATTAGCCAAAAACATTCAGTACTTC.

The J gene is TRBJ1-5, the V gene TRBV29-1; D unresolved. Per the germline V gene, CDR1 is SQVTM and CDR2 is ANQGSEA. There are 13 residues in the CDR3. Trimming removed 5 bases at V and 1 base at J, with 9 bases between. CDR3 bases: TGCAGCGTTCAGGTTTCCAGCAATCAGCCCCAGCATTTT. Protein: CSVQVSSNQPQHF. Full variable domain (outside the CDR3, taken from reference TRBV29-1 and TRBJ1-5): SAVISQKPSRDICQRGTSLTIQCQVDSQVTMMFWYRQQPGQSLTLIATANQGSEATYESGFVIDKFPISRPNLTFSTLTVSNMSPEDSSIYLCSVQVSSNQPQHFGDGTRLSIL.

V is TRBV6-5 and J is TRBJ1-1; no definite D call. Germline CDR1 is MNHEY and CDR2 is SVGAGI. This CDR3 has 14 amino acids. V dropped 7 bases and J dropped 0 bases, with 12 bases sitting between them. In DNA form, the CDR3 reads TGTGCCAGCACTAACGCAGGTTTGAACACTGAAGCTTTCTTT. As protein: CASTNAGLNTEAFF.

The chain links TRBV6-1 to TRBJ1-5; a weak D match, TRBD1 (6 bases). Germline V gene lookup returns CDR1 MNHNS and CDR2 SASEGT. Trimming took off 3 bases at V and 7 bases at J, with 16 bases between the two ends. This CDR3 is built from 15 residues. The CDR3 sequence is CASSEYDRTIQPQHF. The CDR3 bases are TGTGCCAGCAGTGAGTACGACAGGACAATACAGCCCCAGCATTTT.

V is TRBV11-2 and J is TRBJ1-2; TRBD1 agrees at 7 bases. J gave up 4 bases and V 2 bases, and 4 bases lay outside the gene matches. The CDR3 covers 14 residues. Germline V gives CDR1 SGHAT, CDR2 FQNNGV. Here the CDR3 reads CASSLQGGGYGYTF. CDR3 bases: TGTGCCAGCAGCTTACAAGGGGGCGGCTATGGCTACACCTTC. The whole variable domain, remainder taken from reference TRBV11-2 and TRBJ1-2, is EAGVAQSPRYKIIEKRQSVAFWCNPISGHATLYWYQQILGQGPKLLIQFQNNGVVDDSQLPKDRFSAERLKGVDSTLKIQPAKLEDSAVYLCASSLQGGGYGYTFGSGTRLTVV.

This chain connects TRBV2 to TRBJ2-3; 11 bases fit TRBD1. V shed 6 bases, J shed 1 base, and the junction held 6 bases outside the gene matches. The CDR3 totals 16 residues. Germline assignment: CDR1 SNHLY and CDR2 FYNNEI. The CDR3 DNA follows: TGTGCCAGCAGCGGGACAGGGGGGGAGGGCACAGATACGCAGTATTTT. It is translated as CASSGTGGEGTDTQYF.

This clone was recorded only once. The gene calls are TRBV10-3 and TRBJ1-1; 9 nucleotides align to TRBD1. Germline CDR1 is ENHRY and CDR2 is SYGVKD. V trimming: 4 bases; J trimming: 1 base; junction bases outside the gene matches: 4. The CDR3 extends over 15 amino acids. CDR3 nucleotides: TGTGCCATCAGTGGACAGGGGGAATGGAACACTGAAGCTTTCTTT. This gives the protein CAISGQGEWNTEAFF.

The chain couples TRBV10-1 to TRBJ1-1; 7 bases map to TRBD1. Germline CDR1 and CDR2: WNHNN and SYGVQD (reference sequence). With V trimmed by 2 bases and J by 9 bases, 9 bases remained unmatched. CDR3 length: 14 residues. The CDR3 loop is CASSERQGRVKAFF. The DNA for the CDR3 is TGCGCCAGCAGTGAGAGACAGGGAAGAGTGAAAGCTTTCTTT.

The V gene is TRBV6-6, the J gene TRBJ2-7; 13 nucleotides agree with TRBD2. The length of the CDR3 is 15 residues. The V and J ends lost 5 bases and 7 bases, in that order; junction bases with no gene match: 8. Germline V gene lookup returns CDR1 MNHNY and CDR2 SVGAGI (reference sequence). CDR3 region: CASSPGTSGIGEQYF. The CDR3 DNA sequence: TGTGCCAGCAGTCCCGGGACTAGCGGGATAGGGGAGCAGTACTTC.

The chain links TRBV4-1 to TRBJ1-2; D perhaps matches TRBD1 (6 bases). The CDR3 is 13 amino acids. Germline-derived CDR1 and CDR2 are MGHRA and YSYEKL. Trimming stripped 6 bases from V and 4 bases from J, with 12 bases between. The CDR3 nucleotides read TGCGCCAGCAGACCGACAGGCCCCTATGGCTACACCTTC. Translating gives CASRPTGPYGYTF.

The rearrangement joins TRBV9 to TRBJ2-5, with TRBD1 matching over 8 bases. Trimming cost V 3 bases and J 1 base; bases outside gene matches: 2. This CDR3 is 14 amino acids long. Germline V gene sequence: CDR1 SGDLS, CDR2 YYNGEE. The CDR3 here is CASSGGQVQETQYF. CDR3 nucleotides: TGTGCCAGCAGCGGGGGACAGGTCCAAGAGACCCAGTACTTC.

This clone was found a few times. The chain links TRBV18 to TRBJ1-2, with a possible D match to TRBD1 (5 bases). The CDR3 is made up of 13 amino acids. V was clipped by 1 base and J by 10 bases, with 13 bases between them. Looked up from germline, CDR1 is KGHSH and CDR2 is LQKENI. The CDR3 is CASSPRGEELYTF. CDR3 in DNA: TGTGCCAGCTCACCACGGGGCGAAGAGCTCTACACCTTC.

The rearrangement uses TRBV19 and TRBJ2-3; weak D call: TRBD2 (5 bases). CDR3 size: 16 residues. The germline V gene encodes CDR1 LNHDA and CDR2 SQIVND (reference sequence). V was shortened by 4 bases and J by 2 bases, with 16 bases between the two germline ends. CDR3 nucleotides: TGTGCCAGTAGTACCCTCGGCCGGGAAACCACAGATACGCAGTATTTT. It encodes CASSTLGRETTDTQYF.

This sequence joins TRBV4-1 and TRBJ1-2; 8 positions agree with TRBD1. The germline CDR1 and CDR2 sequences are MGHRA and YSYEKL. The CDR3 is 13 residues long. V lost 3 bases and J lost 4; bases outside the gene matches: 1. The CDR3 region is CASSQTGVYGYTF. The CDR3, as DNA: TGCGCCAGCAGCCAGACAGGGGTCTATGGCTACACCTTC.

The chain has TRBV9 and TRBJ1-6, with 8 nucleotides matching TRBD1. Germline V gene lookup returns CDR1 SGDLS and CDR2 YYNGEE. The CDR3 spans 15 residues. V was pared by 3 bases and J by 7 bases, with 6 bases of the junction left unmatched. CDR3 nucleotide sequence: TGTGCCAGCAGCGCTCCAGGGGGCTCCAATTCACCCCTCCACTTT. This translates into CASSAPGGSNSPLHF.

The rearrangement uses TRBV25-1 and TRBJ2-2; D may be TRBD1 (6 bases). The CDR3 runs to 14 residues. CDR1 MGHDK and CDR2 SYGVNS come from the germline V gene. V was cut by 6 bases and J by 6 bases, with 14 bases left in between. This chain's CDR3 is CASRGGAGSGELFF. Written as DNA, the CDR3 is TGTGCCAGCAGAGGGGGAGCAGGCTCCGGGGAGCTGTTTTTT.

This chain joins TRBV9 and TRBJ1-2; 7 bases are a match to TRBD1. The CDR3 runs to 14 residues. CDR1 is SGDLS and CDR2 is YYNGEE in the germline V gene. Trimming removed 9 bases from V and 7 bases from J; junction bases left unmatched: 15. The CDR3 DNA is TGTGCCACCCTTAAGACAGGGATTATTTCTGGCTACACCTTC. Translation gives CATLKTGIISGYTF. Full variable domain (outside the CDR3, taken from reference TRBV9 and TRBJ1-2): DSGVTQTPKHLITATGQRVTLRCSPRSGDLSVYWYQQSLDQGLQFLIQYYNGEERAKGNILERFSAQQFPDLHSELNLSSLELGDSALYFCATLKTGIISGYTFGSGTRLTVV.

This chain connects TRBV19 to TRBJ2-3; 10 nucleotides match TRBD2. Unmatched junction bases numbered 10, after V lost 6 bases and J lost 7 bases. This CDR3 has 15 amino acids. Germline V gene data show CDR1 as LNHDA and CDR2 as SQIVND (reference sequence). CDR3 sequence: CASSPSSGGLYTQYF. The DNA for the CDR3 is TGTGCCAGTAGCCCCAGTAGCGGGGGGCTGTATACGCAGTATTTT. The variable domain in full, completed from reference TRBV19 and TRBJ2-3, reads DGGITQSPKYLFRKEGQNVTLSCEQNLNHDAMYWYRQDPGQGLRLIYYSQIVNDFQKGDIAEGYSVSREKKESFPLTVTSAQKNPTAFYLCASSPSSGGLYTQYFGPGTRLTVL.

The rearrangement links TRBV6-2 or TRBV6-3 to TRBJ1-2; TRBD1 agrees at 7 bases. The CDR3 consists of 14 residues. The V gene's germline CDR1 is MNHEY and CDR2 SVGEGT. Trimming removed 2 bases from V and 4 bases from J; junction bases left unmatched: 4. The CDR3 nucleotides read TGTGCCAGCAGTTACCCTGAGGGGGCCTATGGCTACACCTTC. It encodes CASSYPEGAYGYTF.

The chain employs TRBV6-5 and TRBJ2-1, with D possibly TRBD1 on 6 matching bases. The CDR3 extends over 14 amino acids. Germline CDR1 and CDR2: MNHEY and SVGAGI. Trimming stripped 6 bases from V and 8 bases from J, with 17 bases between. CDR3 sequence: CASRQSGVGDEQFF. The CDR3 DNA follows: TGTGCCAGCAGACAGTCAGGGGTAGGGGATGAGCAGTTCTTC.

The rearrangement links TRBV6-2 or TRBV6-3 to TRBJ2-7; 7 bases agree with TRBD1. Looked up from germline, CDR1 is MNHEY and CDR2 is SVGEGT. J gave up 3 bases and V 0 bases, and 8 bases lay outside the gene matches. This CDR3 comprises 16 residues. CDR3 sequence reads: CASSYSRDRPFYEQYF. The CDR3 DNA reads TGTGCCAGCAGTTACTCCCGGGACAGACCCTTCTACGAGCAGTACTTC.

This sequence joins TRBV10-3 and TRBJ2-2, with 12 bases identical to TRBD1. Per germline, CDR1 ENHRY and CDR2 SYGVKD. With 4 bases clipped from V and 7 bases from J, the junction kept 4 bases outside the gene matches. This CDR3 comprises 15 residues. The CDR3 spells CAISGDRGRGGELFF. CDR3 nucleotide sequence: TGTGCCATCAGTGGGGACAGGGGGCGCGGCGGGGAGCTGTTTTTT.

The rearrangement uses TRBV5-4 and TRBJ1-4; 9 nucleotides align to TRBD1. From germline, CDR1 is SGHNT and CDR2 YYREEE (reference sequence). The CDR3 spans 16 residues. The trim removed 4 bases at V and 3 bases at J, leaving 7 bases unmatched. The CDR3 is CASSTDRGHPNEKLFF. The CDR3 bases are TGTGCCAGCAGCACGGACAGGGGACATCCTAATGAAAAACTGTTTTTT.

The CDR3 spells CASSQDTTATNQPQHF. For the CDR3, the DNA is TGCGCCAGCAGCCAAGACACGACAGCCACCAATCAGCCCCAGCATTTT. The chain recombines TRBV4-1 with TRBJ1-5, with TRBD1 as a possible D gene (5 bases). Per germline, CDR1 MGHRA and CDR2 YSYEKL. The ends were cut back, 0 bases at V and 3 bases at J, with 12 bases in the middle. The CDR3 totals 16 residues.

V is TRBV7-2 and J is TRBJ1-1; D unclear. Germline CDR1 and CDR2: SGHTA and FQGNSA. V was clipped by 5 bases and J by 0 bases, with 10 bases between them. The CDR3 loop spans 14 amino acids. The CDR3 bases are TGTGCCAGCAGCCCAACGAGGGTGAACACTGAAGCTTTCTTT. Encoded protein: CASSPTRVNTEAFF.

The CDR3 DNA sequence: TGCGCCAGCAGCCTGGGGGCTAGCGGGGCCACAGATACGCAGTATTTT. It specifies CASSLGASGATDTQYF. J is TRBJ2-3 and V is TRBV5-1, with 9 bases identical to TRBD2. The CDR3 runs 16 residues. Germline V gives CDR1 SGHRS, CDR2 YFSETQ. The junction had 8 bases not matched to a gene; V was cut back by 4 bases and J by 2 bases.

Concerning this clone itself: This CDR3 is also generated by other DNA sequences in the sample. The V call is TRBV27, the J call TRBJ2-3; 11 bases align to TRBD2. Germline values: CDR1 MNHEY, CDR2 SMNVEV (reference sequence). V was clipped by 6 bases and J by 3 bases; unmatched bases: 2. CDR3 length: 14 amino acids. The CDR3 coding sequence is TGTGCCAGCAGGAGACTAGCGGGGACAGATACGCAGTATTTT. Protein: CASRRLAGTDTQYF.